Listed below are T cell receptor beta chains from one sample, sequenced in a study of T cells expressing NK-cell markers. Following a re-call of the 5' RACE reads, TCRdb has one entry per CDR3 protein and lacks DNA. The ten most abundant clones cover roughly 1.4% of a sample with some 460,000 distinct CDR3 sequences. The sample consisted of blood T cells: a sorted CD56 or NKG2C T cell subset, CD4+ or CD8+ T cells, or bulk PBMC T cells (not recorded which). The receptor set was obtained from a woman aged 50 to 65 in good health. The CDR3 runs from the conserved cysteine through the conserved F or W.

TRBJ2-7 | TRBV7-9 | CASSAGQRELPYEQYF
TRBJ1-4 | TRBV7-8 | CASSLLQGASGKLFF
TRBJ2-2 | TRBV24-1 | CATSESGTSITGELFF
TRBJ2-5 | TRBV28 | CASTRLGTGVEETQYF
TRBJ2-5 | TRBV7-2 | CASSLGSGSGEETQYF
TRBJ2-5 | TRBV6-6 | CASRPPGRDWTGAQETQYF
TRBJ1-3 | TRBV10-2 | CASSDGTGGASGNTIYF
TRBJ1-5 | TRBV20-1 | CSARGGRGSNQPQHF
TRBJ1-4 | TRBV3-1 | CASSQDTLGATNEKLFF
TRBJ1-1 | TRBV7-8 | CASSLRVRGNTEAFF
TRBJ2-4 | TRBV5-6 | CASSSTKTGTAKNIQYF
TRBJ2-1 | TRBV7-9 | CASSRTGTPEQFF
TRBJ2-1 | TRBV27 | CASSLSGGRPLAGEQFF
TRBJ2-1 | TRBV10-2 | CASSLGGVQFF
TRBJ1-2 | TRBV2 | CASSLRPTSGNYGYTF
TRBJ2-7 | TRBV6-2/TRBV6-3 | CASSYDRGSYEQYF
TRBJ2-7 | TRBV5-6 | CASSLLMGRTAGDEQYF
TRBJ2-1 | TRBV12-3/TRBV12-4 | CASSFLRQSHEQFF
TRBJ2-3 | TRBV12-3/TRBV12-4 | CASSPGGGAGDTQYF
TRBJ2-1 | TRBV10-1 | CASSDPRDRAGEQFF
TRBJ2-7 | TRBV20-1 | CSARDPPEQYF
TRBJ2-3 | TRBV27 | CASSSSIGATDTQYF
TRBJ2-1 | TRBV28 | CASSDQREGSYNEQFF
TRBJ1-3 | TRBV9 | CASSVSADKTSGNTIYF
TRBJ2-2 | TRBV29-1 | CSVGYRVPGELFF
TRBJ2-1 | TRBV11-2 | CASSPPLLEQFF
TRBJ2-2 | TRBV19 | CASSIDLRTGRAVGELFF
TRBJ2-4 | TRBV12-3/TRBV12-4 | CASSPGGLNIQYF
TRBJ2-1 | TRBV20-1 | CSAMGDPYNEQFF
TRBJ2-3 | TRBV20-1 | CSAEPLPLADTQYF
TRBJ2-7 | TRBV5-6 | CASSEFRGPLDEQYF
TRBJ1-5 | TRBV15 | CATSRERSGKPQHF
TRBJ1-1 | TRBV28 | CASSITLTGRAFF
TRBJ2-1 | TRBV20-1 | CSAPTSDSTSYNEQFF
TRBJ1-5 | TRBV20-1 | CSAKLGQVNQPQHF
TRBJ2-7 | TRBV12-3/TRBV12-4 | CASRPSLGYEQYF
TRBJ2-5 | TRBV29-1 | CSVVKGGGPGETQYF
TRBJ1-5 | TRBV7-8 | CASSPGAGVNQPQHF